These T cell receptor beta chains were read from a single sample in a study of spatial heterogeneity in lung cancer. TCRdb re-analysed the 5' RACE reads in MiXCR, keeping a single row per CDR3 protein. The sample holds tens of thousands of distinct CDR3 sequences, over 9.5% seen once. The material was PBMCs, obtained at surgery. The receptors stem from a male donor with early-stage non-small cell lung cancer. Both conserved end residues are part of each CDR3. D genes are given only for firm matches. Clone size is shown for a subset of rows, as once, few, many or a class of expanded clone.

d_call: -
j_call: TRBJ2-1
v_call: TRBV18
clone_size: many
cdr3_aa: CASSQGFSYNEQFF
cdr3_nt: TGTGCCAGCTCACAAGGGTTCAGCTACAATGAGCAGTTCTTC

d_call: -
j_call: TRBJ2-2
v_call: TRBV5-8
clone_size: few
cdr3_aa: CASSPRTPSTGELFF
cdr3_nt: TGTGCCAGCAGCCCCCGGACCCCAAGCACCGGGGAGCTGTTTTTT

d_call: -
j_call: TRBJ1-5
v_call: TRBV2
clone_size: -
cdr3_aa: CASSLNQPQHF
cdr3_nt: TGTGCCAGCAGTCTTAATCAGCCCCAGCATTTT

d_call: TRBD2
j_call: TRBJ2-7
v_call: TRBV20-1
clone_size: -
cdr3_aa: CSAPWGTSGSYEQYF
cdr3_nt: TGCAGTGCTCCGTGGGGGACTAGCGGTTCCTACGAGCAGTACTTC

d_call: TRBD1
j_call: TRBJ1-5
v_call: TRBV6-1
clone_size: -
cdr3_aa: CASRGGQGDNQPQHF
cdr3_nt: TGTGCCAGCAGGGGGGGACAGGGCGACAATCAGCCCCAGCATTTT

d_call: TRBD1
j_call: TRBJ2-3
v_call: TRBV27
clone_size: few
cdr3_aa: CASSSPGTGEGDTQYF
cdr3_nt: TGTGCCAGCAGTTCCCCCGGGACAGGGGAAGGAGATACGCAGTATTTT

d_call: -
j_call: TRBJ2-2
v_call: TRBV2
clone_size: many
cdr3_aa: CASSDADGELFF
cdr3_nt: TGTGCCAGCAGTGATGCGGACGGGGAGCTGTTTTTT

d_call: TRBD2
j_call: TRBJ2-1
v_call: TRBV3-1
clone_size: -
cdr3_aa: CASSQDSSGTIHNEQFF
cdr3_nt: TGTGCCAGCAGCCAAGATAGTTCGGGGACTATTCACAATGAGCAGTTCTTC

d_call: -
j_call: TRBJ1-1
v_call: TRBV29-1
clone_size: few
cdr3_aa: CSVEGGEVNTEAFF
cdr3_nt: TGCAGCGTTGAAGGGGGTGAGGTGAACACTGAAGCTTTCTTT

d_call: -
j_call: TRBJ1-1
v_call: TRBV29-1
clone_size: many
cdr3_aa: CSVERTANTEAFF
cdr3_nt: TGCAGCGTTGAACGGACAGCGAACACTGAAGCTTTCTTT

d_call: -
j_call: TRBJ2-2
v_call: TRBV10-3
clone_size: -
cdr3_aa: CAIRTGEGLTGELFF
cdr3_nt: TGTGCCATCAGGACAGGGGAGGGACTCACCGGGGAGCTGTTTTTT

d_call: -
j_call: TRBJ1-2
v_call: TRBV2
clone_size: few
cdr3_aa: CASSSSTPNYGYTF
cdr3_nt: TGTGCCAGCTCCTCCTCGACACCTAACTATGGCTACACCTTC

d_call: TRBD2
j_call: TRBJ2-2
v_call: TRBV7-2
clone_size: -
cdr3_aa: CASSLLLAPNTGELFF
cdr3_nt: TGTGCCAGCAGCCTCTTACTAGCGCCGAACACCGGGGAGCTGTTTTTT

d_call: TRBD2
j_call: TRBJ2-3
v_call: TRBV10-3
clone_size: -
cdr3_aa: CAISDLAGGTGDTQYF
cdr3_nt: TGTGCCATCAGTGACCTAGCGGGGGGAACAGGAGATACGCAGTATTTT

d_call: -
j_call: TRBJ2-1
v_call: TRBV9
clone_size: once
cdr3_aa: CASSPISYNEQFF
cdr3_nt: TGTGCCAGCAGCCCCATCTCCTACAATGAGCAGTTCTTC

d_call: -
j_call: TRBJ1-5
v_call: TRBV6-2/TRBV6-3
clone_size: few
cdr3_aa: CASSHRTENQPQHF
cdr3_nt: TGTGCCAGCAGTCACCGGACAGAGAATCAGCCCCAGCATTTT

d_call: -
j_call: TRBJ1-5
v_call: TRBV30
clone_size: many
cdr3_aa: CAWSVTASPQINQPQHF
cdr3_nt: TGTGCCTGGAGTGTAACTGCCAGCCCCCAGATCAATCAGCCCCAGCATTTT

d_call: -
j_call: TRBJ2-1
v_call: TRBV14
clone_size: many
cdr3_aa: CASGITYNEQFF
cdr3_nt: TGTGCCAGCGGGATAACCTACAATGAGCAGTTCTTC

d_call: TRBD1
j_call: TRBJ1-6
v_call: TRBV12-5
clone_size: few
cdr3_aa: CASGLGQGADSPLHF
cdr3_nt: TGTGCTAGTGGTTTGGGACAGGGGGCAGATTCACCCCTCCACTTT

d_call: -
j_call: TRBJ2-7
v_call: TRBV5-5
clone_size: -
cdr3_aa: CASSLPGSHSEQYF
cdr3_nt: TGTGCCAGCAGCTTACCGGGGTCCCACTCGGAGCAGTACTTC

d_call: TRBD2
j_call: TRBJ2-7
v_call: TRBV5-1
clone_size: many
cdr3_aa: CASSSIAGPSYEQYF
cdr3_nt: TGCGCCAGCAGCTCGATAGCGGGGCCGTCCTACGAGCAGTACTTC

d_call: TRBD1
j_call: TRBJ2-7
v_call: TRBV18
clone_size: -
cdr3_aa: CASSPNEAQGATEQYF
cdr3_nt: TGTGCCAGCTCACCAAACGAAGCTCAGGGGGCGACCGAGCAGTACTTC

d_call: -
j_call: TRBJ2-1
v_call: TRBV29-1
clone_size: few
cdr3_aa: CSVPGLTSSYNEQFF
cdr3_nt: TGCAGCGTTCCGGGACTTACCAGCTCCTACAATGAGCAGTTCTTC